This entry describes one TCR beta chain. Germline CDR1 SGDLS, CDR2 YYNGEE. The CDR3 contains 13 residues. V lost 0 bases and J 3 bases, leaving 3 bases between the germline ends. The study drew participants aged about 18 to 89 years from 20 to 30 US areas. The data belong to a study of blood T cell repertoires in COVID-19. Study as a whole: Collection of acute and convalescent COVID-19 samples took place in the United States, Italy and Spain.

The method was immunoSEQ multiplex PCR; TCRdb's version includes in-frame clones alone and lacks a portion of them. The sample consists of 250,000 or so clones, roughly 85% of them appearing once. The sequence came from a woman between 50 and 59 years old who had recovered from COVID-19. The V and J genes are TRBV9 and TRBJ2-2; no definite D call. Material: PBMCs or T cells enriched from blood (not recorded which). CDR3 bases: TGTGCCAGCAGCGTAGCCTACACCGGGGAGCTGTTTTTT. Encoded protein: CASSVAYTGELFF.